Below are 5 T cell receptor beta chains sequenced from a single sample in a study of graft-versus-host responses after intestinal transplantation. The repertoire was sequenced with immunoSEQ multiplex PCR; TCRdb's copy has only in-frame clones and lacks some. The sample lists approximately 60,000 clones, approximately 91% occurring once. What these receptors recognize is not known. The specimen was unstimulated CD8+ T cells sorted from spleen or lymph node cells, collected before transplant. The receptors originated from a human donor who was the organ donor for an intestinal transplant.

The chain uses TRBV6-5 and TRBJ1-2; TRBD1 agrees at 7 bases. This CDR3 spans 15 amino acids. Unmatched junction bases numbered 11, after V lost 7 bases and J lost 3 bases. From germline, CDR1 is MNHEY and CDR2 SVGAGI. CDR3 residues: CASTQRETGHYGYTF. The CDR3 DNA reads TGTGCCAGCACCCAAAGAGAGACAGGGCACTATGGCTACACCTTC.

J is TRBJ1-1 and V is TRBV21-1; TRBD1 is taken as the D call from the table, unchecked against the DNA. TRBV21-1 represents a pseudogene. The CDR3 is 13 amino acids. CDR3 residues: CASPDRGPTEAFF. CDR3 DNA: TGTGCCAGCCCCGACAGGGGGCCCACTGAAGCTTTCTTT.

The rearrangement uses TRBV5-6 and TRBJ2-1, with 7 bases identical to TRBD1. Germline CDR1 is SGHDT and CDR2 is YYEEEE. CDR3 size: 15 residues. V lost 1 base to trimming and J lost 8 bases; unmatched junction nucleotides: 9. The CDR3 protein is CASSLRQGSVDEQFF. The CDR3 bases are TGTGCCAGCAGCTTGCGACAGGGATCAGTAGATGAGCAGTTCTTC.

The chain has TRBV28 and TRBJ2-7; 15 nucleotides align to TRBD2. The CDR3 has 17 amino acids. V shed 4 bases, J shed 3 bases, and the junction held 7 bases outside the gene matches. CDR1 is MDHEN, CDR2 SYDVKM, per germline. This CDR3 reads CASSSGLAGGVNYEQYF. For the CDR3, the DNA is TGTGCCAGCAGTTCGGGACTAGCGGGAGGAGTCAACTACGAGCAGTACTTC.

The rearrangement joins TRBV6-6 to TRBJ2-3, with D possibly matching TRBD1 (5 bases). Germline V gives CDR1 MNHNY, CDR2 SVGAGI (reference sequence). Trimming left V 5 bases short and J 2 bases short, with 11 bases between. There are 14 residues in the CDR3. CDR3 nucleotide sequence: TGTGCCAGCAGTACAGGAATTACCACAGATACGCAGTATTTT. Its protein is CASSTGITTDTQYF.